The 3 T cell receptor beta chains below all came from one sample that was sequenced in a study of CD8+CD57+ T cells in acquired aplastic anemia. TCR beta VDJ and CDR3 were profiled, and genomic DNA was the template. Via MiXCR, TCRdb re-called the reads, giving one row per CDR3 protein. Among over 150,000 distinct CDR3 sequences listed, approximately 44% were seen once. Sequenced input: sorted CD4+, CD8+, or CD8+CD57+ T cells (not recorded which) from PBMCs. The receptors shown here come from a human donor in good health.

The table lists this clonotype with many counts. V and J are TRBV10-3 and TRBJ2-5; 8 bases match TRBD2. V trimming: 4 bases; J trimming: 4 bases; junction bases outside the gene matches: 8. Germline CDR1 and CDR2: ENHRY and SYGVKD. This CDR3 is 15 amino acids long. The CDR3 nucleotides read TGTGCCATCAGTGCCCCAGCGGGAGAGGGAGAGACCCAGTACTTC. Translating it yields CAISAPAGEGETQYF.

This clonotype was found many times. This chain joins TRBV7-8 and TRBJ2-5; weak D call: TRBD2 (6 bases). The germline V gene encodes CDR1 SGHVS and CDR2 FQNEAQ. The CDR3 consists of 15 residues. Trimming cost V 0 bases and J 5 bases, with 13 bases left between them. The CDR3 DNA reads TGTGCCAGCAGCTTAGCGCGGGGAGCTCTGGAGACCCAGTACTTC. Protein sequence: CASSLARGALETQYF.

This clonotype has a count of ten or more. The chain combines TRBV5-1 with TRBJ2-7; 8 bases match TRBD2. The junction had 9 bases not matched to a gene; V was cut back by 3 bases and J by 7 bases. This CDR3 is 14 amino acids long. Germline assignment: CDR1 SGHRS and CDR2 YFSETQ. CDR3 nucleotides: TGCGCCAGCAGCTGGGGCCAGATAGCGGGAGAGCAGTACTTC. Encoded protein: CASSWGQIAGEQYF.